Shown below are 32 T cell receptor beta chains from a single sample sequenced in a study of blood T cells in healthy people across ages. The authors ran a second PCR of about 6 to 12 cycles using a sample-barcoded 5' primer and a J-beta primer mix. TCRdb independently ran MiXCR on the 5' RACE reads; one entry per CDR3 protein. The sample lists around 850,000 distinct CDR3 sequences; 36% were seen once. Material: blood. The receptors were gathered from a man between 18 and 35 years old in good health.

This clonotype was observed many times. The rearrangement uses TRBV12-3 or TRBV12-4 and TRBJ1-2; a possible D gene is TRBD1 (5 bases). The V and J ends lost 5 bases and 6 bases respectively, with 7 bases between them. The CDR3 sequence is 11 residues long. Written as DNA, the CDR3 is TGTGCCAGCAGTACGGGGGATGGCTACACCTTC. Protein sequence: CASSTGDGYTF.

V is TRBV9 and J is TRBJ1-4; D is undetermined. V gave up 0 bases and J gave up 11 bases, with 14 bases separating them. The length of the CDR3 is 14 residues. Germline CDR1 SGDLS, CDR2 YYNGEE. CDR3 sequence: CASSVESTEGKLFF. As DNA, the CDR3 is TGTGCCAGCAGCGTAGAGTCGACGGAAGGGAAACTGTTTTTT.

This clonotype was seen a few times. The rearrangement links TRBV12-3 or TRBV12-4 to TRBJ2-1; the D gene is possibly TRBD2 (6 bases). V lost 7 bases and J lost 8, with 12 bases in between. The CDR3 runs 12 residues. CDR3 nucleotides: TGTGCCAGCACCCTAGGAGGGGATGAGCAGTTCTTC. Protein product: CASTLGGDEQFF.

The chain combines TRBV6-6 with TRBJ2-3; 8 bases align to TRBD1. Germline CDR1 reads MNHNY; CDR2 reads SVGAGI (reference sequence). The CDR3 runs to 14 residues. The V segment lost 9 bases and the J segment 2 bases; nucleotides outside the gene matches: 7. For the CDR3, the DNA is TGTGCCAGTTCACAGGGGGGAAACACAGATACGCAGTATTTT. It yields the protein CASSQGGNTDTQYF.

The chain couples TRBV2 to TRBJ1-6, with a weak D call TRBD1 (5 bases). Germline V gene sequence: CDR1 SNHLY, CDR2 FYNNEI. The CDR3 loop spans 18 amino acids. V lost 3 bases and J lost 5, with 20 bases in between. The CDR3 reads CASSDIGTGRADNSPLHF. CDR3 nucleotide sequence: TGTGCCAGCAGTGATATCGGGACGGGGCGTGCGGATAATTCACCCCTCCACTTT.

This clonotype was seen a few times. The chain combines TRBV25-1 with TRBJ1-2; the match to TRBD1 covers 7 bases. In germline, CDR1 is MGHDK, CDR2 SYGVNS. The CDR3 extends over 14 amino acids. Trimming removed 6 bases from V and 8 bases from J; junction bases left unmatched: 12. CDR3 coding DNA: TGTGCCAGCAGGGAGACAGGGTTTTGGGCCGGCTACACCTTC. Amino acid sequence: CASRETGFWAGYTF.

This clonotype was observed a handful of times. The chain carries TRBV7-8 and TRBJ1-2; D gene ambiguous. CDR1 is SGHVS, CDR2 FQNEAQ, per germline. V lost 5 bases and J 7 bases, leaving 11 bases between the germline ends. The length of the CDR3 is 12 residues. CDR3 DNA sequence: TGTGCCAGCAGCCCCACCAGGAGTGGCTACACCTTC. As protein: CASSPTRSGYTF.

V is TRBV6-5 and J is TRBJ1-1; a weak D match, TRBD1 (5 bases). V lost 2 bases and J lost 4, with 8 bases in between. CDR3 length equals 13 residues. Looked up from germline, CDR1 is MNHEY and CDR2 is SVGAGI. The CDR3 DNA reads TGTGCCAGCAGTTACGGGGGAGGCACTGAAGCTTTCTTT. This gives the protein CASSYGGGTEAFF.

J is TRBJ1-3 and V is TRBV9; a possible D gene is TRBD1 (5 bases). The CDR3 is 16 amino acids. The germline V and J ends were trimmed by 4 bases and 5 bases, with 19 bases remaining between them. Germline assignment: CDR1 SGDLS and CDR2 YYNGEE. CDR3 in amino acids: CASSLDGLGARNTIYF. CDR3 coding DNA: TGTGCCAGCAGCCTAGACGGGCTCGGGGCTCGAAACACCATATATTTT.

The chain is built from TRBV7-2 and TRBJ1-2; a weak D match, TRBD1 (5 bases). The germline CDR1 and CDR2 sequences are SGHTA and FQGNSA. Deletions cut 5 bases from V and 2 bases from J, with 12 bases between. This CDR3 is built from 14 residues. CDR3 DNA sequence: TGTGCCAGCAGCCCCCGTGAGGGGAACTATGGCTACACCTTC. This gives the protein CASSPREGNYGYTF.

The V gene is TRBV4-3, the J gene TRBJ2-3; perhaps D is TRBD1 or TRBD2 (5 bases each). V lost 0 bases and J 1 base, leaving 11 bases between the germline ends. Germline-derived CDR1 and CDR2 are LGHNA and YSLEER. This CDR3 is built from 16 residues. CDR3 nucleotides: TGCGCCAGCAGCCAAGATGAGGGGATCGGCACAGATACGCAGTATTTT. This sequence encodes CASSQDEGIGTDTQYF.

Only a few counts were recorded for this clonotype. The chain links TRBV29-1 to TRBJ1-5, with 9 bases matching TRBD1. Germline V gives CDR1 SQVTM, CDR2 ANQGSEA. Trimming cost V 7 bases and J 6 bases; bases outside gene matches: 10. The CDR3 spans 14 residues. In DNA form, the CDR3 reads TGCAGCGCCCAAACAGGGGGCGAAGGTCAGCCCCAGCATTTT. Translated: CSAQTGGEGQPQHF.

The J gene is TRBJ2-3, the V gene TRBV4-3; D uncertain. The CDR3 has 13 amino acids. The V gene lost 0 bases and the J gene lost 9 bases, with 10 bases spanning the gap. Germline CDR1 is LGHNA and CDR2 is YSLEER. Written as DNA, the CDR3 is TGCGCCAGCAGCCAAGATGCAGGCAGGACGCAGTATTTT. Its translation: CASSQDAGRTQYF.

The gene calls are TRBV4-3 and TRBJ1-6; D gene ambiguous. CDR3 size: 16 residues. Germline lookup yields CDR1 LGHNA and CDR2 YSLEER. Trimming removed 0 bases from V and 5 bases from J, with 11 bases in between. CDR3 region: CASSQEIGENNSPLHF. CDR3 nucleotides: TGCGCCAGCAGCCAAGAAATTGGGGAGAATAATTCACCCCTCCACTTT.

The chain carries TRBV12-3 or TRBV12-4 and TRBJ1-1; TRBD1 aligns across 7 bases. V shed 3 bases, J shed 5 bases, and the junction held 6 bases outside the gene matches. The CDR3 contains 14 residues. This CDR3 is CASSFRRGYTEAFF. In DNA form, the CDR3 reads TGTGCCAGCAGTTTTCGCAGGGGGTATACTGAAGCTTTCTTT.

As for this clonotype: One junction end disagrees with the germline gene, perhaps due to a read error. The chain combines TRBV5-1 with TRBJ1-1; perhaps TRBD1 as D (5 bases). The CDR3 totals 13 residues. CDR1 is SGHRS and CDR2 is YFSETQ in the germline V gene. This CDR3 is CASSLRGNPEAFF. DNA for the CDR3: TGCGCCAGCAGCTTGCGGGGGAACCCTGAAGCTTTCTTT.

The chain combines TRBV12-3 or TRBV12-4 with TRBJ1-5; weak D call: TRBD1 (6 bases). The length of the CDR3 is 15 residues. Trimming took 3 bases from V and 5 from J, leaving 14 bases between them. CDR3 in amino acids: CASSFNREADQPQHF. The CDR3 DNA reads as TGTGCCAGCAGTTTTAACAGGGAGGCGGATCAGCCCCAGCATTTT.

A word on this clonotype: A much more abundant neighbour one base away suggests this may be a read error. The chain is built from TRBV20-1 and TRBJ2-1; 9 nucleotides match TRBD2. Germline lookup yields CDR1 DFQATT and CDR2 SNEGSKA (reference sequence). Trimming at V came to 5 bases and at J to 4 bases, leaving 3 bases not matched to a gene. There are 13 residues in the CDR3. The CDR3, as DNA: TGCAGTGCTCGCGGGGGGGAATACAATGAGCAGTTCTTC. It specifies CSARGGEYNEQFF.

This clonotype was detected many times. The J gene is TRBJ1-2, the V gene TRBV7-2, with 11 positions matching TRBD1. After removal of 1 base from V and 7 bases from J, the junction contained 2 bases not matched to a gene. This CDR3 region has 14 residues. Germline lookup yields CDR1 SGHTA and CDR2 FQGNSA. The DNA of the CDR3 is TGTGCCAGCAGCTTAGTAGGGACAGGGGGTGGCTACACCTTC. Its protein product is CASSLVGTGGGYTF.

J is TRBJ1-4 and V is TRBV12-3 or TRBV12-4; no clear D gene. The CDR3 is 15 amino acids. Trimming stripped 4 bases from V and 3 bases from J, with 12 bases between. The CDR3 region is CASSSLGWANEKLFF. In DNA, the CDR3 is TGTGCCAGCAGTTCCCTCGGGTGGGCTAATGAAAAACTGTTTTTT.

This clonotype was detected only a few times. This chain joins TRBV12-3 or TRBV12-4 and TRBJ2-5; D remains unclear. V dropped 2 bases and J dropped 11 bases, with 12 bases sitting between them. The length of the CDR3 is 12 residues. CDR3 bases: TGTGCCAGCAGTTTAACGAGAAGACCGCAGTACTTC. Its translation: CASSLTRRPQYF.

This clonotype has more than one count but fewer than ten. The chain joins TRBV10-3 to TRBJ1-5; no firm D call. Germline lookup yields CDR1 ENHRY and CDR2 SYGVKD. This CDR3 has 14 residues. V dropped 1 base and J dropped 3 bases, with 7 bases sitting between them. The CDR3 is CAISELGVNQPQHF. The CDR3 coding sequence is TGTGCCATCAGTGAGTTGGGCGTCAATCAGCCCCAGCATTTT.

The chain couples TRBV5-1 to TRBJ2-2, with D possibly matching TRBD2 (6 bases). The CDR3 contains 14 residues. Germline CDR1 SGHRS, CDR2 YFSETQ. V lost 0 bases and J 10 bases, leaving 13 bases between the germline ends. CDR3 nucleotide sequence: TGCGCCAGCAGCTTGGAAGGCGGGGAGGAGGAGCTGTTTTTT. Translation: CASSLEGGEEELFF.

This clonotype turned up a few times. The CDR3 sequence is CASSYFDTHTGELFF. The CDR3, as DNA: TGTGCCAGCAGTTACTTTGACACCCACACCGGGGAGCTGTTTTTT. This chain uses TRBV6-2 or TRBV6-3 with TRBJ2-2; no clear D gene. Trimming cost V 1 base and J 3 bases, with 9 bases left between them. This CDR3 is built from 15 residues. Germline V gene sequence: CDR1 MNHEY, CDR2 SVGEGT.

This clonotype was counted a few times. The rearrangement links TRBV4-3 to TRBJ1-5; 9 bases align to TRBD1. Germline lookup yields CDR1 LGHNA and CDR2 YSLEER. Trimming at V came to 4 bases and at J to 5 bases, leaving 6 bases not matched to a gene. The CDR3 runs 15 residues. Written as DNA, the CDR3 is TGCGCCAGCAGCCGCAAACAGGGGGCAGATCAGCCCCAGCATTTT. Its translation is CASSRKQGADQPQHF.

On this clonotype itself: Germline is not matched at one junction end, which may reflect a read error. The V call is TRBV30, the J call TRBJ2-5; 8 bases align to TRBD1. There are 12 residues in the CDR3. CDR1 and CDR2 (germline): GTSNPN, SVGIG (reference sequence). CDR3 sequence reads: CAGSQGAREQYF. CDR3 nucleotide sequence: TGTGCCGGGAGTCAGGGGGCAAGGGAGCAGTACTTC.

The rearrangement joins TRBV12-5 to TRBJ1-1; D unclear. The V end lost 1 base, the J end lost 0 bases, and 12 bases lay between the germline ends. Germline CDR1 and CDR2: LGHNT and FRNRAP. The CDR3 length is 16 residues. The CDR3 region is CASGLEDGWMNTEAFF. CDR3 in DNA: TGTGCTAGTGGTTTGGAAGACGGGTGGATGAACACTGAAGCTTTCTTT.

J is TRBJ2-4 and V is TRBV29-1; 9 nucleotides line up with TRBD1. CDR1 SQVTM and CDR2 ANQGSEA come from the germline V gene. CDR3 length equals 10 residues. Germline trimming cut 6 bases from V and 15 bases from J; bases unmatched to any gene: 6. In DNA, the CDR3 is TGCAGCGTCGGGGACAGGGAGGCGTACTTC. Translating it yields CSVGDREAYF.

This clonotype is a singleton in its sample. The V gene is TRBV6-4, the J gene TRBJ2-3; no definite D call. V was trimmed by 4 bases and J by 0 bases, leaving 14 bases between them. CDR3 length: 16 residues. Germline CDR1 reads MRHNA; CDR2 reads SNTAGT. The CDR3 nucleotides read TGTGCCAGCAGTGCCGGTCGGACCCCTAGCACAGATACGCAGTATTTT. Its translation: CASSAGRTPSTDTQYF.

This clonotype was picked up a small number of times. The chain joins TRBV7-2 to TRBJ2-1, with D possibly called TRBD1 or TRBD2 (5 bases each). Germline CDR1 and CDR2: SGHTA and FQGNSA. Trimming left V 1 base short and J 0 bases short, with 10 bases between. The CDR3 totals 16 residues. The CDR3 loop is CASSLDGGNSYNEQFF. CDR3 nucleotides: TGTGCCAGCAGCTTAGATGGGGGTAACTCCTACAATGAGCAGTTCTTC.

The rearrangement links TRBV11-2 to TRBJ2-5; D possibly matches TRBD1 or TRBD2 (6 bases each). Deletions cut 2 bases from V and 0 bases from J, with 16 bases between. The V gene's germline CDR1 is SGHAT and CDR2 FQNNGV. The CDR3 has 17 amino acids. DNA of the CDR3: TGTGCCAGCAGCTTAATCTTGTTCGGGGGCCACCAAGAGACCCAGTACTTC. Residues: CASSLILFGGHQETQYF.

On this clonotype: A much larger clone differs from this one at a single base, so this may be a read error. This rearrangement joins TRBV12-3 or TRBV12-4 to TRBJ2-7; TRBD1 aligns across 10 bases. This CDR3 is built from 15 residues. J lost 5 bases, V lost 5 bases, and 9 bases had no gene match. CDR3 in amino acids: CASSLSTGGEDEQYF. In nucleotides, the CDR3 is TGTGCCAGCAGTCTCTCGACAGGGGGCGAAGACGAGCAGTACTTC.